The 2 T cell receptor beta chains reported below all come from one sample, sequenced in a study of blood T cells in healthy people across ages. With a J-beta primer mix and a sample-barcoded 5' primer, a second PCR ran about 7 to 12 cycles. One entry per CDR3 protein results from TCRdb running MiXCR on the 5' RACE reads. Among about 800,000 distinct CDR3 sequences listed, around half were seen once. The specimen sequenced was blood. The origin of the receptors is an elderly man in good health.

This chain connects TRBV5-1 to TRBJ2-7, with 8 bases matching TRBD2. Per germline, CDR1 SGHRS and CDR2 YFSETQ. The J segment lost 3 bases and the V segment lost 2 bases, leaving 10 bases of the junction unmatched. The CDR3 runs to 16 residues. The CDR3 loop reads CASSLSGGRTNYEQYF. CDR3 DNA sequence: TGCGCCAGCAGCTTATCGGGAGGGAGAACCAACTACGAGCAGTACTTC. Full variable domain (remainder filled in from reference TRBV5-1 and TRBJ2-7): KAGVTQTPRYLIKTRGQQVTLSCSPISGHRSVSWYQQTPGQGLQFLFEYFSETQRNKGNFPGRFSGRQFSNSRSEMNVSTLELGDSALYLCASSLSGGRTNYEQYFGPGTRLTVT.

The rearrangement uses TRBV3-1 and TRBJ2-7; possible D gene TRBD2, 5 bases. CDR1 and CDR2 (germline): LGHDT, YNNKEL (reference sequence). The CDR3 consists of 16 residues. Deletions cut 5 bases from V and 0 bases from J, with 17 bases between. The CDR3 protein is CASSSSWSGSSYEQYF. DNA of the CDR3: TGTGCCAGCAGCTCCTCCTGGAGCGGAAGCTCCTACGAGCAGTACTTC.